The 18 T cell receptor beta chains presented below share a single source sample, sequenced in a study of shared clonotypes between healthy human individuals. The assay was immunoSEQ multiplex PCR, and TCRdb's table has in-frame clones only and misses some. This sample yields around 2.5 million clones, of which 80% to 95% are seen a single time; roughly 0.36% belongs to the top ten. The sequencing input was naive CD4+ T cells from PBMCs. The subset denotes: CD45RA+ positively selected. The receptors originated from a man between 18 and 35 years old in good health. Some clones in this sample may be carry-over from other donors' samples.

The chain links TRBV5-4 to TRBJ1-1, with no clear D. Trimming removed 1 base at V and 3 bases at J, with 7 bases between. CDR3 size: 13 residues. From germline, CDR1 is SGHNT and CDR2 YYREEE (reference sequence). CDR3 sequence reads: CASSLITDTEAFF. In nucleotides, the CDR3 is TGTGCCAGCAGCTTGATCACAGACACTGAAGCTTTCTTT.

CDR3 bases: TGTGCCATCAGCCAACTTTATCAGGGGGTCAATGGCTACACCTTC. It yields the protein CAISQLYQGVNGYTF. This sequence joins TRBV10-3 and TRBJ1-2; TRBD1 matches at 7 bases. J lost 6 bases, V lost 6 bases, and 13 bases had no gene match. The CDR3 has 15 amino acids. The germline V gene encodes CDR1 ENHRY and CDR2 SYGVKD.

The chain links TRBV5-1 to TRBJ2-5; D is ambiguous. The CDR3 has 15 amino acids. Germline loops: CDR1 SGHRS, CDR2 YFSETQ. V shed 0 bases and J shed 7 bases, with 16 bases lying between them. The DNA of the CDR3 is TGCGCCAGCAGCTTGGAGGGCCTATCGTGGTGGACCCAGTACTTC. Translation gives CASSLEGLSWWTQYF.

The chain has TRBV6-5 and TRBJ2-1; 7 bases align to TRBD2. This CDR3 spans 15 amino acids. With 8 bases clipped from V and 2 bases from J, the junction kept 9 bases outside the gene matches. CDR1 is MNHEY, CDR2 SVGAGI, per germline. The CDR3 DNA sequence: TGTGCCAGCGGACGAACTAGCGCGCCCTACAATGAGCAGTTCTTC. This gives the protein CASGRTSAPYNEQFF.

The chain links TRBV7-9 to TRBJ1-6; D is uncertain. Germline V lookup: CDR1 SEHNR, CDR2 FQNEAQ (reference sequence). CDR3 size: 14 residues. V was clipped by 4 bases and J by 8 bases, with 12 bases between them. The chain's CDR3 is CASSSSSSDSPLHF. The CDR3 coding sequence is TGTGCCAGCAGCTCGAGTTCCTCGGATTCACCCCTCCACTTT. The variable domain in full, completed from reference TRBV7-9 and TRBJ1-6, reads DTGVSQNPRHKITKRGQNVTFRCDPISEHNRLYWYRQTLGQGPEFLTYFQNEAQLEKSRLLSDRFSAERPKGSFSTLEIQRTEQGDSAMYLCASSSSSSDSPLHFGNGTRLTVT.

This clone has only a few counts. The V and J genes are TRBV2 and TRBJ1-4, with TRBD1 matching over 9 bases. V was pared by 7 bases and J by 5 bases, with 8 bases of the junction left unmatched. Per germline, CDR1 SNHLY and CDR2 FYNNEI. The CDR3 is 15 amino acids. The CDR3 reads CASTPSGTGNEKLFF. CDR3 nucleotide sequence: TGTGCCAGCACTCCTTCCGGGACAGGGAATGAAAAACTGTTTTTT.

As for this clone: Other DNA sequences in the sample encode the same CDR3. The chain joins TRBV27 to TRBJ2-5, with 7 bases identical to TRBD1. The CDR3 runs to 14 residues. V lost 5 bases to trimming and J lost 3 bases; unmatched junction nucleotides: 6. Germline V gene lookup returns CDR1 MNHEY and CDR2 SMNVEV (reference sequence). The CDR3 here is CASSPRQGKETQYF. The DNA of the CDR3 is TGTGCCAGCAGTCCCCGACAGGGTAAAGAGACCCAGTACTTC.

The V call is TRBV30, the J call TRBJ1-6, with D possibly matching TRBD1 (5 bases). The V and J ends lost 4 bases and 0 bases respectively, with 13 bases between them. The CDR3 runs 16 residues. The germline CDR1 and CDR2 sequences are GTSNPN and SVGIG (reference sequence). CDR3 residues: CAWKVTGVSYNSPLHF. The CDR3 nucleotides read TGTGCCTGGAAAGTGACGGGGGTCTCCTATAATTCACCCCTCCACTTT. Supplemented by reference TRBV30 and TRBJ1-6, the full variable domain reads SQTIHQWPATLVQPVGSPLSLECTVEGTSNPNLYWYRQAAGRGLQLLFYSVGIGQISSEVPQNLSASRPQDRQFILSSKKLLLSDSGFYLCAWKVTGVSYNSPLHFGNGTRLTVT.

The chain uses TRBV15 and TRBJ1-1, with a weak D call TRBD1 (6 bases). In germline, CDR1 is LNHNV, CDR2 YYDKDF (reference sequence). V shed 1 base and J shed 1 base, with 10 bases lying between them. There are 15 residues in the CDR3. Here the CDR3 reads CATSRGGRGNTEAFF. The CDR3 DNA reads TGTGCCACCAGCAGAGGGGGCAGGGGGAACACTGAAGCTTTCTTT.

J is TRBJ2-7 and V is TRBV4-1; a possible D gene is TRBD2 (6 bases). The CDR3 extends over 13 amino acids. V was pared by 6 bases and J by 3 bases, with 12 bases between. CDR1 is MGHRA and CDR2 is YSYEKL in the germline V gene. CDR3 DNA: TGCGCCAGCAGGCCCTTGGGGGGCTACGAGCAGTACTTC. Its protein product is CASRPLGGYEQYF.

The gene calls are TRBV5-1 and TRBJ2-1; 8 positions match TRBD2. The CDR3 extends over 16 amino acids. Germline values: CDR1 SGHRS, CDR2 YFSETQ. V dropped 1 base and J dropped 7; count of bases not matched to a gene: 10. For the CDR3, the DNA is TGCGCCAGCAGCTTGCGTATACGGGAGGGTCGGAATGAGCAGTTCTTC. Residues: CASSLRIREGRNEQFF.

Regarding this clone: The same CDR3 also results from other DNA sequences found in this sample. This chain links TRBV7-9 with TRBJ1-1; 9 bases map to TRBD1. With 8 bases clipped from V and 2 bases from J, the junction kept 3 bases outside the gene matches. Germline values: CDR1 SEHNR, CDR2 FQNEAQ (reference sequence). The CDR3 runs 13 residues. The CDR3, as DNA: TGTGCCAGCGGGGGACAGGGTAACACTGAAGCTTTCTTT. It codes for CASGGQGNTEAFF.

V and J are TRBV6-6 and TRBJ2-2; possible D gene TRBD1, 6 bases. V lost 1 base and J 6 bases, leaving 9 bases between the germline ends. The CDR3 is made up of 14 amino acids. CDR1 and CDR2 (germline): MNHNY, SVGAGI (reference sequence). The CDR3 spells CASSYLTGPGELFF. The CDR3 nucleotides are TGTGCCAGCAGTTACTTGACAGGCCCCGGGGAGCTGTTTTTT.

The rearrangement uses TRBV5-1 and TRBJ1-1; 11 bases line up with TRBD1. CDR1 is SGHRS, CDR2 YFSETQ, per germline. The length of the CDR3 is 15 residues. Trimming at V came to 2 bases and at J to 7 bases, leaving 7 bases not matched to a gene. The DNA for the CDR3 is TGCGCCAGCAGCTTAACCGGGACAGGGGGTGGTGAAGCTTTCTTT. As protein: CASSLTGTGGGEAFF.

This clone was counted a single time. The chain links TRBV19 to TRBJ1-1; D gene ambiguous. The CDR3 has 12 residues. Germline V gene sequence: CDR1 LNHDA, CDR2 SQIVND (reference sequence). V was pared by 3 bases and J by 7 bases, with 9 bases between. CDR3 nucleotide sequence: TGTGCCAGTAGTATCCAGACTGGTGAAGCTTTCTTT. Its protein is CASSIQTGEAFF. The full variable domain, completed using reference TRBV19 and TRBJ1-1, is DGGITQSPKYLFRKEGQNVTLSCEQNLNHDAMYWYRQDPGQGLRLIYYSQIVNDFQKGDIAEGYSVSREKKESFPLTVTSAQKNPTAFYLCASSIQTGEAFFGQGTRLTVV.

The chain combines TRBV4-1 with TRBJ2-7, with 9 bases identical to TRBD1. CDR1 MGHRA and CDR2 YSYEKL come from the germline V gene. This CDR3 is 15 amino acids long. J gave up 2 bases and V 3 bases, and 5 bases lay outside the gene matches. The CDR3 region is CASSQAQGATYEQYF. The CDR3 bases are TGCGCCAGCAGCCAGGCACAGGGGGCCACCTACGAGCAGTACTTC.

On this clone: The sample contains more than one DNA sequence encoding this CDR3. Here the CDR3 reads CASSLASGTYNEQFF. The CDR3 DNA sequence: TGTGCCAGCAGCTTAGCTAGCGGAACATACAATGAGCAGTTCTTC. This chain joins TRBV7-2 and TRBJ2-1; D might be TRBD2 (6 bases). The V gene lost 0 bases and the J gene lost 4 bases, with 10 bases spanning the gap. The germline gives CDR1 SGHTA, CDR2 FQGNSA. The CDR3 length is 15 residues.

The rearrangement uses TRBV29-1 and TRBJ1-3; 7 bases agree with TRBD1. The CDR3 is made up of 12 amino acids. With V trimmed by 7 bases and J by 2 bases, 2 bases remained unmatched. Looked up from germline, CDR1 is SQVTM and CDR2 is ANQGSEA. CDR3 residues: CSGQGAGNTIYF. The CDR3 nucleotides read TGCAGCGGCCAGGGGGCTGGAAACACCATATATTTT.